This TCR beta chain came from a study of blood T cell repertoires in COVID-19 (TCRdb year 2020). Background on the whole study: Collaborator samples came from the United States, Italy and Spain and covered acute and convalescent phases of COVID-19. The prospective study material was composed of cDNA or gDNA derived from T cells, B-cell-depleted T cells, or PBMCs. Subjects who had been exposed to COVID-19, were actively infected with it, or had recovered from it provided the deeply sampled blood TCRbeta repertoires that made up the dataset. The repertoires were released in a freely available public database intended as a resource for research on the immune response to SARS-CoV-2. Samples were obtained from the ongoing ImmuneRACE study (first 160 participants) and from 1,200 or so subjects provided by 6 global collaborators. Nearly every sample came with metadata listing a de-identified subject ID, COVID-19 status, age in years and sex. Where HLA class I and class II types were available, the types were taken from metadata supplied by the sample provider, not from assay-based typing. Paper-wide results and their limitations: The amount of clinical and demographic metadata varied by source and participant and was provided uncurated.

TCRbeta CDR3 regions were amplified from genomic DNA by means of the immunoSEQ Assay, a bias-controlled multiplex PCR. Processing in the source paper ran as follows. Nucleated cell counts per sample were estimated from amplification of reference gene primers within the assay. To quantify the absolute abundance of each unique TCRbeta CDR3 rearrangement, sequence reads were collapsed and filtered. Productive Simpson clonality was computed per sample as the square root of Simpson's diversity index over productive rearrangements. Imported from immuneACCESS, the table was reduced by TCRdb to in-frame sequences with V and J called. These copies leave out some clones; in studies compared against another copy, an unresolved V gene accounts for under half, and the cause of the remainder is not known. That table gives V, J and clone size, and the DNA gave D and trimming. This sample lists tens of thousands of clones; around 80% were detected once. The top ten hold under 25% of the sample.

Notes on this clone: Its antigen remains undetermined. No much larger clone exists at a distance of one base, and base qualities are not known.

The junction shows trimming of 1 base on V and 9 bases on J, plus 10 bases between the germline ends. CDR1 is given as SGHAT and CDR2 as FQNNGV, both from the germline V gene. The CDR3, from cysteine to phenylalanine, totals 13 residues. Just CDR3 DNA is preserved here, 39 bases in frame from base 1. One collaborating source in Seattle enrolled patients during active infection and followed them longitudinally through the course of disease. The collaborating institutions used their own protocols to collect whole blood in K2EDTA tubes. For TCRbeta analysis, collaborators shipped samples as frozen whole blood, isolated PBMCs, or DNA extracted from either of those sample types.

The sequence was obtained from a man aged 30 to 45 with COVID-19, enrolled during active disease. The chain links TRBV11-2 with TRBJ2-1, with no confident D gene call. Material: peripheral blood. The DNA sequence is as follows: TGTGCCAGCAGCTTAGGCCAGGTAATTGAGCAGTTCTTC. Translated, this gives CASSLGQVIEQFF. Here the CDR3 is joined to the reference TRBV11-2 and TRBJ2-1 genes, and the full variable domain is: EAGVAQSPRYKIIEKRQSVAFWCNPISGHATLYWYQQILGQGPKLLIQFQNNGVVDDSQLPKDRFSAERLKGVDSTLKIQPAKLEDSAVYLCASSLGQVIEQFFGPGTRLTVL.